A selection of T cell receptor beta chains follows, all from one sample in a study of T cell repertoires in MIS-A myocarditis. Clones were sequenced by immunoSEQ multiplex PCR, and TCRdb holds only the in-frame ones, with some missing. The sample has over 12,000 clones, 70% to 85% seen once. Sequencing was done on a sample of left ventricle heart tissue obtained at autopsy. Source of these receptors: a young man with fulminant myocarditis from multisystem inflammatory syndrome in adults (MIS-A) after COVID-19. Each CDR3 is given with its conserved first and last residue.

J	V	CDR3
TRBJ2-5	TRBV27	CASSSPQGGGETQYF
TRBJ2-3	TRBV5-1	CASRRGGTDTQYF
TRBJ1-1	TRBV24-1	CATSDGTRAFF
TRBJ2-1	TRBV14	CASSRDRGFPIGSNEQFF
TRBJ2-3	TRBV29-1	CSVADGGDTQYF
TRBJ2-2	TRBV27	CASKTGGGNTGELFF
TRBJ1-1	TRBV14	CASSAGVTTEAFF
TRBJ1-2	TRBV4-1	CASSQETGTNYGYTF
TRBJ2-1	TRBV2	CASVKTDPSYNEQFF
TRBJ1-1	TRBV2	CATRFGTPAFF
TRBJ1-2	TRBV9	CASSVGTANYGYTF
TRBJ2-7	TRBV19	CASSPGPGTGEQYF
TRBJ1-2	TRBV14	CASSPSIAGYHGYTF
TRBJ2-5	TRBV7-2	CASSLVLQETQYF
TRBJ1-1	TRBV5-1	CASSLDGAASRTEAFF
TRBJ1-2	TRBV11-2	CASSQGGGYTF
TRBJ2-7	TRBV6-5	CASSYDNAYEQYF
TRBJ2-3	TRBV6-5	CASSLTTRAHTQYF
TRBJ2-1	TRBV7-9	CASSPQGGEQFF
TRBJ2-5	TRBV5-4	CASSLASMGETQYF
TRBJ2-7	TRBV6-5	CASSDSGQYGYEQYF
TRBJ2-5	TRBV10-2	CASSLPGQQETQYF
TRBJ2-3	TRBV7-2	CASSLNGQRQYF
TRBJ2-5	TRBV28	CASSPSSGTQYF
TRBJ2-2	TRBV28	CASSLTDSLNTGELFF
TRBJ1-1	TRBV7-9	CASSLVIGENTEAFF
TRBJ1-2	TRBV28	CASSRQSYGYTF
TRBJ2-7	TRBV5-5	CASSSKHIAGHSYEQYF
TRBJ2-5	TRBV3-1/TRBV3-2	CASSQVGGRETQYF
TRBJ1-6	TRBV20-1	CSARGRSPLHF
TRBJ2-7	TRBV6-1	CASSDGGDETPLFYEQYF
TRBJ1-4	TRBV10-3	CAINGRTLATNEKLFF
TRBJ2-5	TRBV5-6	CASSLGGPLRSRETQYF
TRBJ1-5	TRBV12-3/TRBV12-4	CASSFQSNQPQHF
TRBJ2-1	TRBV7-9	CASGTGGRNEQFF
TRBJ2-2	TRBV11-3	CASSRMLNTGELFF